The present T cell receptor (beta chain) was sequenced within a study of technical replicates of blood from a few donors. Trimming took 3 bases from V and 7 from J; bases not matched to a gene: 9. The CDR3 length is 15 residues. The method was immunoSEQ multiplex PCR; TCRdb's version includes in-frame clones alone and lacks a portion of them. The sample contains tens of thousands of clones, approximately 88% of which appear only once. Sequencing was performed on PBMCs. The source is a human donor in good health. Some clones in this sample may be carry-over from other donors' samples. The chain combines TRBV23-1 with TRBJ1-2; 9 bases match TRBD1. TRBV23-1 is marked as an open reading frame, function uncertain. This chain's CDR3 is CASSQAGTGIPGYTF. CDR3 nucleotides: TGCGCCAGCAGTCAGGCCGGGACAGGGATTCCTGGCTACACCTTC.